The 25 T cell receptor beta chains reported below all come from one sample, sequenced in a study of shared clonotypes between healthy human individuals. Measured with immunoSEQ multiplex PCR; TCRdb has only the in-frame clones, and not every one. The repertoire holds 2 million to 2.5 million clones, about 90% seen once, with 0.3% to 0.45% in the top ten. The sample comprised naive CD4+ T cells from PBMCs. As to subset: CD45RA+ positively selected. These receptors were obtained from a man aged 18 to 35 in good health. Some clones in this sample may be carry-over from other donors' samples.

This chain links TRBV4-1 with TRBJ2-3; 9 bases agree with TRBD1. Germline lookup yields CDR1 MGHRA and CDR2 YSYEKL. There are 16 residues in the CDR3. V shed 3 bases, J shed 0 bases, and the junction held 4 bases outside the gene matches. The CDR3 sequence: CASSQGTGRSTDTQYF. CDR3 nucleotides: TGCGCCAGCAGCCAGGGGACAGGGCGTAGCACAGATACGCAGTATTTT.

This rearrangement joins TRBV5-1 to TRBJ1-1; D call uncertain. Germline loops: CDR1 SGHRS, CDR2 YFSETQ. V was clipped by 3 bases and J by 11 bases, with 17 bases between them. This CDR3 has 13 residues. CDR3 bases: TGCGCCAGCAGCTCCCTGTCCGACGGCGTCGCTTTCTTT. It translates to CASSSLSDGVAFF.

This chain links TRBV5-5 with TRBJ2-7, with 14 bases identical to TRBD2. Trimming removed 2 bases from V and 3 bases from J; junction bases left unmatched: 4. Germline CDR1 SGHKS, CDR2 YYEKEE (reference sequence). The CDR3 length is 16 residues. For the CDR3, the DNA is TGTGCCAGCAGCTTTCGACTAGCGGGAGGGGGCTACGAGCAGTACTTC. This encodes CASSFRLAGGGYEQYF. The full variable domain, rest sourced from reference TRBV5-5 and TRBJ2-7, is DAGVTQSPTHLIKTRGQQVTLRCSPISGHKSVSWYQQVLGQGPQFIFQYYEKEERGRGNFPDRFSARQFPNYSSELNVNALLLGDSALYLCASSFRLAGGGYEQYFGPGTRLTVT.

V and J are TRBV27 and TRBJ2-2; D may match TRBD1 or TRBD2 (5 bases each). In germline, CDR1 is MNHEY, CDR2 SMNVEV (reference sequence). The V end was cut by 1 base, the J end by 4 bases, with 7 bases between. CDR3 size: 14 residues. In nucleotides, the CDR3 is TGTGCCAGCAGTTTATGGGACCTCACCGGGGAGCTGTTTTTT. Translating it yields CASSLWDLTGELFF.

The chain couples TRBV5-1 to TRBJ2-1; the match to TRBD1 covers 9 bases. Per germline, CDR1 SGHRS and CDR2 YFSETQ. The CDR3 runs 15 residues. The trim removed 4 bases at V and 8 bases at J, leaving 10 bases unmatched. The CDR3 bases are TGCGCCAGCAGCAGCGGACAGGGGTTATGGGATGAGCAGTTCTTC. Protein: CASSSGQGLWDEQFF.

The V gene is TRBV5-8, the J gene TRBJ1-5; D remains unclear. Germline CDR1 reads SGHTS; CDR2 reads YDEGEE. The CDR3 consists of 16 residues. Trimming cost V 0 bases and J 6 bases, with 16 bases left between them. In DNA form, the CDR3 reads TGTGCCAGCAGCTTGGGAATCGGGGTAGGAGGTCAGCCCCAGCATTTT. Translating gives CASSLGIGVGGQPQHF.

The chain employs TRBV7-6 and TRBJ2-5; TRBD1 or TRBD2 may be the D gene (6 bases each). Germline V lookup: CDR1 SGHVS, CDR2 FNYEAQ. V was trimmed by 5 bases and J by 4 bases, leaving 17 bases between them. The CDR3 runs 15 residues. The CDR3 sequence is CASSIEGGKGETQYF. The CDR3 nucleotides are TGTGCCAGCAGCATAGAGGGGGGCAAGGGAGAGACCCAGTACTTC.

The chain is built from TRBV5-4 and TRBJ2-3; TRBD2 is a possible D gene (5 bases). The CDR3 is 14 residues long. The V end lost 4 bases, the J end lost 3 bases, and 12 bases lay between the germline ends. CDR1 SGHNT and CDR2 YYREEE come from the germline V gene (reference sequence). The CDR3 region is CASSGSGRTDTQYF. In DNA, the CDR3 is TGTGCCAGCAGCGGCAGCGGTCGGACAGATACGCAGTATTTT.

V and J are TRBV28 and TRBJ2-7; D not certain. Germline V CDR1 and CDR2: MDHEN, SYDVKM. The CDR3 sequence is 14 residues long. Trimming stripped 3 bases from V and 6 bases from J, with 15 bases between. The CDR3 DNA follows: TGTGCCAGCAGTTTTGGGCGGAGTTCCGGCGAGCAGTACTTC. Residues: CASSFGRSSGEQYF.

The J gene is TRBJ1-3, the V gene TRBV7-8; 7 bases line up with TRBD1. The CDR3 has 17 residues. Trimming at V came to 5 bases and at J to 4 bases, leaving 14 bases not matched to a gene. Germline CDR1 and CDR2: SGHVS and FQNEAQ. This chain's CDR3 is CASSRVLEGAPGNTIYF. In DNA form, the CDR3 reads TGTGCCAGCAGCCGCGTGCTAGAGGGGGCGCCCGGAAACACCATATATTTT.

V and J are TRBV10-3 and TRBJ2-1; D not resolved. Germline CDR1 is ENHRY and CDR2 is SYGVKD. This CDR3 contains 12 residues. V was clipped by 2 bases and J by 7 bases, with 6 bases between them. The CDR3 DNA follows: TGTGCCATCAGTGAGGTGCAGAATGAGCAGTTCTTC. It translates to CAISEVQNEQFF.

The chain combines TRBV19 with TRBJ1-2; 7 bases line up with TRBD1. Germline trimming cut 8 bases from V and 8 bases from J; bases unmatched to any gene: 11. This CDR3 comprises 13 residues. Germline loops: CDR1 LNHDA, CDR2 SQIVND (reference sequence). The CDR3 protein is CASCYSTGRGYTF. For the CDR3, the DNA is TGTGCCAGTTGTTATTCGACAGGGCGAGGCTACACCTTC.

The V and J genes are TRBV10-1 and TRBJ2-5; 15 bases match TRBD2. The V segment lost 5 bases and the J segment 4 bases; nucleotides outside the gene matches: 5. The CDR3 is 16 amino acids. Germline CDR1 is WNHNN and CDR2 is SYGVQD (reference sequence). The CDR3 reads CASSSRTSGRGETQYF. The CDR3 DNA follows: TGCGCCAGCAGTTCTAGGACTAGCGGGAGGGGAGAGACCCAGTACTTC.

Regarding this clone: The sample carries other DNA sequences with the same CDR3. As DNA, the CDR3 is TGTGCCAGCAGCAGGGACAGGGGTTTCACCGGGGAGCTGTTTTTT. It translates to CASSRDRGFTGELFF. The chain couples TRBV9 to TRBJ2-2, with 10 bases identical to TRBD1. With 4 bases clipped from V and 4 bases from J, the junction kept 4 bases outside the gene matches. Germline CDR1 SGDLS, CDR2 YYNGEE. This CDR3 is built from 15 residues.

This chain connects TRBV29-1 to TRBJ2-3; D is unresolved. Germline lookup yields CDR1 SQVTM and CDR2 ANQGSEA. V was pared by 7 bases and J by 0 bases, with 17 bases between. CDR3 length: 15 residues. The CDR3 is CSAQDSGQSTDTQYF. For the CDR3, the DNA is TGCAGCGCACAAGACTCTGGGCAGAGCACAGATACGCAGTATTTT.

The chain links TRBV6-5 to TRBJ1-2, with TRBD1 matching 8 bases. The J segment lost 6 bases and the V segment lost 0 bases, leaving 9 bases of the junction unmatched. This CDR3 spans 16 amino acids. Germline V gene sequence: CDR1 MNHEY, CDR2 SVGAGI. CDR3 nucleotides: TGTGCCAGCAGTTACTCGGGCAGGGGGCCGGCGAATGGCTACACCTTC. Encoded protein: CASSYSGRGPANGYTF.

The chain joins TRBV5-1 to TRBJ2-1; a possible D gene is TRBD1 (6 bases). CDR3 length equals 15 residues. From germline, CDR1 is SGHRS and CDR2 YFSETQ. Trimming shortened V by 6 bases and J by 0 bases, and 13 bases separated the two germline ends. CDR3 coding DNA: TGCGCCAGCAAACCGACAGGAGACTCCTACAATGAGCAGTTCTTC. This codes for CASKPTGDSYNEQFF. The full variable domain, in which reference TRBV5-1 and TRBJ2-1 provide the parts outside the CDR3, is KAGVTQTPRYLIKTRGQQVTLSCSPISGHRSVSWYQQTPGQGLQFLFEYFSETQRNKGNFPGRFSGRQFSNSRSEMNVSTLELGDSALYLCASKPTGDSYNEQFFGPGTRLTVL.

The CDR3, as DNA: TGTGCCAGTAGTTCACAGTACAATCAGCCCCAGCATTTT. Translating gives CASSSQYNQPQHF. This chain links TRBV19 with TRBJ1-5; the D is unclear. In germline, CDR1 is LNHDA, CDR2 SQIVND (reference sequence). Trimming stripped 5 bases from V and 3 bases from J, with 8 bases between. This CDR3 spans 13 amino acids.

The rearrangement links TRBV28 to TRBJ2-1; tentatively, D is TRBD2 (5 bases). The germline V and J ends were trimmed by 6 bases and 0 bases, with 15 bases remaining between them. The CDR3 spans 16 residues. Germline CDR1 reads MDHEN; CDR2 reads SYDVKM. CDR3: CASSPGGVNSYNEQFF. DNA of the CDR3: TGTGCCAGCAGCCCTGGAGGTGTCAACTCCTACAATGAGCAGTTCTTC.

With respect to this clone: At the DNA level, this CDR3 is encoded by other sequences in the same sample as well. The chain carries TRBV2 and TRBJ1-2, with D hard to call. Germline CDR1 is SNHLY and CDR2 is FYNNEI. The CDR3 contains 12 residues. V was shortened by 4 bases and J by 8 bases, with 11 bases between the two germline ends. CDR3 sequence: CASSAEVGGYTF. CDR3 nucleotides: TGTGCCAGCAGTGCCGAGGTGGGGGGCTACACCTTC.

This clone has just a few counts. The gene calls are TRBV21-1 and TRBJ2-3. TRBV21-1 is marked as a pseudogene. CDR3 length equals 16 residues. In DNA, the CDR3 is TGTGCCAGCAGCCCGGGGCGGGCAGGAGATCTAGATACGCAGTATTTT. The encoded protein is CASSPGRAGDLDTQYF.

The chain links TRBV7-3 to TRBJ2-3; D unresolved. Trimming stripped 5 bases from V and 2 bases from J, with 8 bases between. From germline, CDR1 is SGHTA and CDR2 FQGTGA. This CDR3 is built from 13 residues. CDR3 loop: CASSRVNTDTQYF. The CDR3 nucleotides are TGTGCCAGCAGCCGCGTGAACACAGATACGCAGTATTTT.

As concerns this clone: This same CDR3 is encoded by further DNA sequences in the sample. The CDR3 DNA reads TGCAGCGTTGAAGACGGGGGCCCTAGCTCCTACAATGAGCAGTTCTTC. The encoded protein is CSVEDGGPSSYNEQFF. V is TRBV29-1 and J is TRBJ2-1, with D perhaps TRBD1 or TRBD2 (6 bases each). Trimming took off 0 bases at V and 0 bases at J, with 12 bases between the two ends. The CDR3 is made up of 16 amino acids. Germline CDR1 and CDR2: SQVTM and ANQGSEA.

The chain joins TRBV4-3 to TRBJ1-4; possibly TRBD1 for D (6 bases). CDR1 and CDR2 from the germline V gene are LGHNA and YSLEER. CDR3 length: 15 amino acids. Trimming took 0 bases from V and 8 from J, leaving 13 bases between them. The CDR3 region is CASSQEGGKGEKLFF. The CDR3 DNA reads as TGCGCCAGCAGCCAAGAAGGGGGGAAGGGGGAAAAACTGTTTTTT.

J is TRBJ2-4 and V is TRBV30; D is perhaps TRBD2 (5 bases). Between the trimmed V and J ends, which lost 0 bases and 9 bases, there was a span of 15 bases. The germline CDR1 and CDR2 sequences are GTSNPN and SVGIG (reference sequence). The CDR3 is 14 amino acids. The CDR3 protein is CAWSVQRPPGIQYF. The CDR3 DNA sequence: TGTGCCTGGAGTGTACAGCGGCCACCGGGCATTCAGTACTTC.